This is a list of T cell receptor beta chains from one sample in a study of PD-1 blockade in classical Hodgkin lymphoma. This table comes from immunoSEQ multiplex PCR, and its TCRdb copy is limited to in-frame clones, with some not included. The data hold 20,000 to 25,000 clones, with 68% observed a single time. This sample comprised peripheral blood mononuclear cells (PBMCs), obtained at baseline. The receptor set was obtained from a human donor with classical Hodgkin lymphoma. Both conserved end residues are part of each CDR3. D genes are given only for firm matches. Size values are once, few and many counts, or a class for expanded clones, and some rows have none.

v_gene: TRBV6-7
abundance: .
d_gene: TRBD2
j_gene: TRBJ2-4
CDR3aa: CASSYVAGLAKNIQYF
CDR3nt: TGTGCCAGCAGTTACGTAGCGGGGCTAGCCAAAAACATTCAGTACTTC

v_gene: TRBV18
abundance: .
d_gene: TRBD2
j_gene: TRBJ2-3
CDR3aa: CASSPRGGMSTDTQYF
CDR3nt: TGTGCCAGCTCACCACGCGGGGGGATGAGCACAGATACGCAGTATTTT

v_gene: TRBV7-6
abundance: once
d_gene: TRBD2
j_gene: TRBJ2-3
CDR3aa: CASSHRLAGGRTDTQYF
CDR3nt: TGTGCCAGCAGCCACAGACTAGCGGGGGGGCGGACAGATACGCAGTATTTT

v_gene: TRBV2
abundance: .
d_gene: TRBD1
j_gene: TRBJ1-2
CDR3aa: CASSPGTGMGYTF
CDR3nt: TGTGCCAGCAGCCCAGGGACAGGGATGGGCTACACCTTC

v_gene: TRBV6-4
abundance: .
d_gene: TRBD1
j_gene: TRBJ1-1
CDR3aa: CASSDRQGQNTEAFF
CDR3nt: TGTGCCAGCAGTGACCGACAGGGACAGAACACTGAAGCTTTCTTT

v_gene: TRBV11-3
abundance: .
d_gene: .
j_gene: TRBJ2-7
CDR3aa: CASSFQGTYEQYF
CDR3nt: TGTGCCAGCAGCTTCCAGGGTACCTACGAGCAGTACTTC

v_gene: TRBV27
abundance: once
d_gene: .
j_gene: TRBJ1-1
CDR3aa: CASSSPGEATEAFF
CDR3nt: TGTGCCAGCAGTTCGCCCGGGGAGGCCACTGAAGCTTTCTTT

v_gene: TRBV6-5
abundance: .
d_gene: .
j_gene: TRBJ2-1
CDR3aa: CASTDDNYNEQFF
CDR3nt: TGTGCCAGCACGGACGACAACTACAATGAGCAGTTCTTC

v_gene: TRBV19
abundance: .
d_gene: .
j_gene: TRBJ1-2
CDR3aa: CASNAPGLNYGYTF
CDR3nt: TGTGCCAGTAATGCGCCAGGGCTTAACTATGGCTACACCTTC

v_gene: TRBV6-5
abundance: .
d_gene: TRBD1
j_gene: TRBJ1-4
CDR3aa: CASSYTGGGEKLFF
CDR3nt: TGTGCCAGCAGTTACACAGGGGGCGGTGAAAAACTGTTTTTT

v_gene: TRBV19
abundance: .
d_gene: .
j_gene: TRBJ1-1
CDR3aa: CASSIVEVELGTEAFF
CDR3nt: TGTGCCAGTAGTATAGTGGAGGTCGAACTGGGCACTGAAGCTTTCTTT

v_gene: TRBV5-1
abundance: .
d_gene: TRBD1
j_gene: TRBJ2-7
CDR3aa: CASSYDRGEQYF
CDR3nt: TGCGCCAGCAGCTACGACAGGGGCGAGCAGTACTTC

v_gene: TRBV5-1
abundance: few
d_gene: .
j_gene: TRBJ1-1
CDR3aa: CASSSGTVMNTEAFF
CDR3nt: TGCGCCAGCAGCTCGGGCACGGTTATGAACACTGAAGCTTTCTTT

v_gene: TRBV6-5
abundance: .
d_gene: .
j_gene: TRBJ2-5
CDR3aa: CASSIGANQGETQYF
CDR3nt: TGTGCCAGCAGTATCGGGGCGAATCAAGGAGAGACCCAGTACTTC

v_gene: TRBV6-5
abundance: .
d_gene: TRBD1
j_gene: TRBJ2-7
CDR3aa: CASSRTGGSNEQYF
CDR3nt: TGTGCCAGCAGTCGGACAGGGGGCTCCAACGAGCAGTACTTC

v_gene: TRBV4-1
abundance: few
d_gene: .
j_gene: TRBJ2-2
CDR3aa: CASSQVEGRMNTGELFF
CDR3nt: TGCGCCAGCAGCCAAGTTGAGGGCAGGATGAACACCGGGGAGCTGTTTTTT

v_gene: TRBV19
abundance: once
d_gene: .
j_gene: TRBJ1-5
CDR3aa: CASQVGGGQPQHF
CDR3nt: TGTGCCAGCCAGGTGGGGGGGGGTCAGCCCCAGCATTTT

v_gene: TRBV7-2
abundance: once
d_gene: TRBD1
j_gene: TRBJ2-1
CDR3aa: CASSLGGDRYNEQFF
CDR3nt: TGTGCCAGCAGCTTAGGGGGGGACAGGTACAATGAGCAGTTCTTC

v_gene: TRBV5-6
abundance: .
d_gene: TRBD2
j_gene: TRBJ2-1
CDR3aa: CASSFPGLAEQFF
CDR3nt: TGTGCCAGCAGTTTTCCGGGACTAGCAGAGCAGTTCTTC

v_gene: TRBV28
abundance: once
d_gene: .
j_gene: TRBJ1-2
CDR3aa: CATTQSASGGGGYTF
CDR3nt: TGTGCTACGACGCAGTCGGCTAGTGGAGGGGGAGGCTACACCTTC

v_gene: TRBV11-3
abundance: .
d_gene: TRBD1
j_gene: TRBJ2-1
CDR3aa: CASSLDLGTGHNEQFF
CDR3nt: TGTGCCAGCAGCTTAGATCTAGGGACAGGTCACAATGAGCAGTTCTTC

v_gene: TRBV7-2
abundance: once
d_gene: .
j_gene: TRBJ2-3
CDR3aa: CASSLAEARDTQYF
CDR3nt: TGTGCCAGCAGCTTAGCGGAGGCGAGAGATACGCAGTATTTT

v_gene: TRBV7-2
abundance: few
d_gene: TRBD2
j_gene: TRBJ2-1
CDR3aa: CASSLDPRLAGAFYNEQFF
CDR3nt: TGTGCCAGCAGCTTAGACCCTCGGCTAGCGGGGGCCTTCTACAATGAGCAGTTCTTC

v_gene: TRBV6-5
abundance: .
d_gene: .
j_gene: TRBJ1-2
CDR3aa: CASSLVRDGYGYTF
CDR3nt: TGTGCCAGCAGCTTAGTCCGGGACGGGTATGGCTACACCTTC

v_gene: TRBV30
abundance: .
d_gene: .
j_gene: TRBJ2-1
CDR3aa: CAWSTDTNYNEQFF
CDR3nt: TGTGCCTGGAGTACGGACACCAACTACAATGAGCAGTTCTTC

v_gene: TRBV19
abundance: medium-sized
d_gene: TRBD2
j_gene: TRBJ2-7
CDR3aa: CASSIRSGRVAEQYF
CDR3nt: TGTGCCAGTAGTATTAGAAGCGGGAGGGTCGCCGAGCAGTACTTC

v_gene: TRBV18
abundance: few
d_gene: .
j_gene: TRBJ2-5
CDR3aa: CASSSSQETQYF
CDR3nt: TGTGCCAGCTCATCATCCCAGGAGACCCAGTACTTC

v_gene: TRBV28
abundance: few
d_gene: TRBD1
j_gene: TRBJ1-1
CDR3aa: CASSFGGTGFHAVAFF
CDR3nt: TGTGCCAGCAGTTTTGGTGGGACAGGGTTTCATGCCGTGGCTTTCTTT

v_gene: TRBV29-1
abundance: few
d_gene: TRBD2
j_gene: TRBJ2-1
CDR3aa: CSASLAGDLNEQFF
CDR3nt: TGCAGCGCCTCACTAGCGGGAGATCTAAATGAGCAGTTCTTC

v_gene: TRBV4-3
abundance: medium-sized
d_gene: .
j_gene: TRBJ2-3
CDR3aa: CASSQDDAGSGADTQYF
CDR3nt: TGCGCCAGCAGCCAAGATGACGCCGGGAGTGGTGCAGATACGCAGTATTTT

v_gene: TRBV5-8
abundance: few
d_gene: .
j_gene: TRBJ2-4
CDR3aa: CASSSGRLAKNIQYF
CDR3nt: TGTGCCAGCAGCTCGGGCAGGCTAGCCAAAAACATTCAGTACTTC

v_gene: TRBV21-1
abundance: .
d_gene: .
j_gene: TRBJ1-2
CDR3aa: CASRNEGTALGYTF
CDR3nt: TGTGCCAGCAGAAATGAGGGGACAGCCCTAGGCTACACCTTC

v_gene: TRBV9
abundance: .
d_gene: .
j_gene: TRBJ2-2
CDR3aa: CASSVVAGNTGELFF
CDR3nt: TGTGCCAGCAGCGTAGTCGCAGGGAACACCGGGGAGCTGTTTTTT

v_gene: TRBV6-1
abundance: .
d_gene: TRBD1
j_gene: TRBJ2-5
CDR3aa: CASSEYGQGEETQYF
CDR3nt: TGTGCCAGCAGTGAATATGGACAGGGGGAAGAGACCCAGTACTTC

v_gene: TRBV28
abundance: .
d_gene: TRBD1
j_gene: TRBJ1-6
CDR3aa: CASSFEDRDSSPLHF
CDR3nt: TGTGCCAGCAGTTTCGAAGACAGGGATTCTTCACCCCTCCACTTT